These T cell receptor beta chains were read from a single sample in a study of blood T cell repertoires in COVID-19. The table came from immunoSEQ multiplex PCR; TCRdb's copy has only in-frame clones and leaves some out. The table shows roughly 180,000 clones, with approximately 86% occurring only once. The specimen sequenced was peripheral blood. The receptors stem from a man aged 55 to 69 who had recovered from COVID-19. CDR3s include the opening cysteine and the closing phenylalanine or tryptophan.

>TRBJ1-5|TRBV28
CASSGPGQGDNQPQHF
>TRBJ1-5|TRBV30
CAWSATGKRYSNQPQHF
>TRBJ1-2|TRBV7-2
CASSFGQGVGYTF
>TRBJ1-6|TRBV20-1
CSAPARRLHF
>TRBJ1-2|TRBV5-4
CASSSNTGGYTF
>TRBJ1-3|TRBV10-3
CAISERTGNTIYF
>TRBJ2-1|TRBV7-6
CASSLAELAGYSYNEQFF
>TRBJ2-3|TRBV11-1
CASSLGLGSTDTQYF
>TRBJ1-1|TRBV12-3/TRBV12-4
CASRGQENTEAFF
>TRBJ2-3|TRBV5-1
CASTRVAGGVDTQYF